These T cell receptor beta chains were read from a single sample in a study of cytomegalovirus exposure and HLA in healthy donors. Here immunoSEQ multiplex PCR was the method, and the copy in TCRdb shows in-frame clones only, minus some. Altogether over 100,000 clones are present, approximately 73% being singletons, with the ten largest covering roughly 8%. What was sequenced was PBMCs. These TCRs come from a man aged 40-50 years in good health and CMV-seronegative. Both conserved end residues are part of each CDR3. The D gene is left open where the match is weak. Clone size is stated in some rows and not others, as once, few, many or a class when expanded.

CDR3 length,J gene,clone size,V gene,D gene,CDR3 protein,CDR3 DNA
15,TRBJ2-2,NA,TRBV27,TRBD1,CASRQTGVVTGELFF,TGTGCCAGCAGACAGACAGGGGTCGTAACCGGGGAGCTGTTTTTT
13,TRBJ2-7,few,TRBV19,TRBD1,CASSRTGGYEQYF,TGTGCCAGTAGTCGGACAGGGGGCTACGAGCAGTACTTC
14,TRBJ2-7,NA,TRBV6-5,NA,CASSYDPASDEQYF,TGTGCCAGCAGTTATGACCCGGCTAGCGACGAGCAGTACTTC
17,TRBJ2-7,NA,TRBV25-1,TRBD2,CASRETSGGSHPYEQYF,TGTGCCAGCAGAGAAACTAGCGGGGGTTCCCACCCCTACGAGCAGTACTTC
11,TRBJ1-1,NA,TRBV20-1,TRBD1,CRGGTGTEAFF,TGCAGAGGGGGCACGGGCACTGAAGCTTTCTTT
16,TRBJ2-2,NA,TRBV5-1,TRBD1,CASSKSRTGVTGELFF,TGCGCCAGCAGCAAATCCCGGACAGGGGTCACCGGGGAGCTGTTTTTT
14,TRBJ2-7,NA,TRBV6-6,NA,CASIRGRSSYEQYF,TGTGCCAGCATTAGGGGCAGGAGCTCCTACGAGCAGTACTTC
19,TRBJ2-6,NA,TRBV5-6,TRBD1,CASSSLIRDSLSGANVLTF,TGTGCCAGCAGTTCCCTCATCCGGGACAGCCTCTCTGGGGCCAACGTCCTGACTTTC
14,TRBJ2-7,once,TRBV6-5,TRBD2,CASSTFLMGGEQYF,TGTGCCAGCAGTACTTTCTTAATGGGGGGGGAGCAGTACTTC
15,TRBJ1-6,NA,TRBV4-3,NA,CASSHGQGYNSPLHF,TGCGCCAGCAGCCACGGCCAGGGTTATAATTCACCCCTCCACTTT
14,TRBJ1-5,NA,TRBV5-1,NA,CASSLTGMDQPQHF,TGCGCCAGCAGCTTGACGGGAATGGATCAGCCCCAGCATTTT
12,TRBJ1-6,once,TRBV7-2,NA,CASSSGLFALHF,TGTGCCAGCAGCTCAGGGCTCTTCGCCCTCCACTTT
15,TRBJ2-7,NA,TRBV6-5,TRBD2,CASSYSTSGYYEQYF,TGTGCCAGCAGTTACTCGACTAGCGGATACTACGAGCAGTACTTC
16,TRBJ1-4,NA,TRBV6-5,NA,CASSYSVAGPNEKLFF,TGTGCCAGCAGTTACTCGGTGGCAGGGCCTAATGAAAAACTGTTTTTT
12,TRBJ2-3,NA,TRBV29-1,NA,CSVEEGTDTQYF,TGCAGCGTTGAGGAGGGGACAGATACGCAGTATTTT
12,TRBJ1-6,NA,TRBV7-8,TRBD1,CASSPDRGQLHF,TGTGCCAGCAGCCCGGACAGGGGCCAGCTCCACTTT
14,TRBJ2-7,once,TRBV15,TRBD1,CATSPAGGFYEQYF,TGTGCCACCAGCCCGGCAGGGGGTTTCTACGAGCAGTACTTC
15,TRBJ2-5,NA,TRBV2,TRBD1,CASSDERPGGETQYF,TGTGCCAGCAGTGATGAGAGGCCAGGGGGAGAGACCCAGTACTTC
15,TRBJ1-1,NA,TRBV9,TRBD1,CASSGRQGADTEAFF,TGTGCCAGCAGCGGCCGACAGGGGGCGGACACTGAAGCTTTCTTT
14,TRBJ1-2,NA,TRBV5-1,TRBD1,CASSPTGARDGYTF,TGCGCCAGCAGCCCGACAGGGGCAAGAGATGGCTACACCTTC
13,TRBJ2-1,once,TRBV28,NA,CASGGGLTNEQFF,TGTGCCAGCGGAGGTGGACTGACTAATGAGCAGTTCTTC
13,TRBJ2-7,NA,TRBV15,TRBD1,CATSRDRVYEQYF,TGTGCCACCAGCCGGGACAGGGTCTACGAGCAGTACTTC
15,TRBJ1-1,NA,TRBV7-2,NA,CASSRGRGGDTEAFF,TGTGCCAGCAGCCGAGGGAGGGGAGGAGACACTGAAGCTTTCTTT
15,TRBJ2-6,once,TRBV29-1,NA,CSVEDRGSGANVLTF,TGCAGCGTTGAAGATCGGGGCTCTGGGGCCAACGTCCTGACTTTC
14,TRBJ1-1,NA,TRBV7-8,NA,CASSLDRGNTEAFF,TGTGCCAGCAGCTTAGATAGGGGAAACACTGAAGCTTTCTTT
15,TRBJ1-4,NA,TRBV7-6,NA,CASSLVPGLPEKLFF,TGTGCCAGCAGCTTAGTACCGGGACTCCCAGAAAAACTGTTTTTT
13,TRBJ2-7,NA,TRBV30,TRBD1,CAWSVGQGYEQYF,TGTGCCTGGAGTGTGGGACAGGGCTACGAGCAGTACTTC